The 25 T cell receptor beta chains below all came from one sample that was sequenced in a study of T cells in Graves' hyperthyroidism and ophthalmopathy. Amplification of TCR beta CDR3 regions was performed using RNA transcripts as template. RT-PCR in the first round (using the HTBI primer set) targeted the TCR CDR3. TCRdb independently ran MiXCR on the multiplex PCR reads; one entry per CDR3 protein. The sample shows hundreds of thousands of distinct CDR3 sequences, approximately 15% of them seen only once. Source material: blood. The receptors were sampled from a woman aged 25 to 39 with Graves' hyperthyroidism.

This clonotype was picked up a small number of times. The chain employs TRBV20-1 and TRBJ2-7; 13 bases are shared with TRBD2. Germline CDR1 and CDR2: DFQATT and SNEGSKA (reference sequence). The CDR3 consists of 13 residues. J lost 6 bases, V lost 5 bases, and 4 bases had no gene match. The DNA for the CDR3 is TGCAGTGCTGGGGGGACTAGCGGGACCGAGCAGTACTTC. It yields the protein CSAGGTSGTEQYF.

This clonotype came up many times. CDR3 residues: CSVEDFYYNEQFF. The CDR3 nucleotides are TGCAGCGTTGAAGATTTCTATTACAATGAGCAGTTCTTC. This sequence joins TRBV29-1 and TRBJ2-1; D uncertain. The CDR3 covers 13 residues. Germline-derived CDR1 and CDR2 are SQVTM and ANQGSEA. Trimming took off 0 bases at V and 4 bases at J, with 7 bases between the two ends.

This clonotype was seen a handful of times. The V and J genes are TRBV9 and TRBJ2-7, with 7 bases fitting TRBD1. In germline, CDR1 is SGDLS, CDR2 YYNGEE. The V segment lost 3 bases and the J segment 2 bases; nucleotides outside the gene matches: 5. The CDR3 spans 14 residues. CDR3 bases: TGTGCCAGCAGCGCCACGGGACAGCCCTACGAGCAGTACTTC. Amino acid sequence: CASSATGQPYEQYF.

This clonotype was seen a few times. The chain links TRBV10-3 to TRBJ1-4, with no clear D. V was cut by 0 bases and J by 8 bases, with 10 bases left in between. The CDR3 consists of 14 residues. The germline V gene encodes CDR1 ENHRY and CDR2 SYGVKD. CDR3 in DNA: TGTGCCATCAGTGAGTCGGGTTTGACGGAAAAACTGTTTTTT. This encodes CAISESGLTEKLFF.

Ten or more counts support this clonotype. The CDR3 reads CASSLVTGLGETQYF. The CDR3 nucleotides read TGTGCCAGCAGCTTAGTGACAGGGTTGGGAGAGACCCAGTACTTC. The rearrangement links TRBV7-8 to TRBJ2-5; 7 nucleotides align to TRBD1. CDR1 and CDR2 (germline): SGHVS, FQNEAQ. The CDR3 runs to 15 residues. After removal of 1 base from V and 4 bases from J, the junction contained 6 bases not matched to a gene.

The V call is TRBV29-1, the J call TRBJ2-1; 12 positions agree with TRBD2. The CDR3 is made up of 17 amino acids. The V segment lost 4 bases and the J segment 11 bases; nucleotides outside the gene matches: 18. Looked up from germline, CDR1 is SQVTM and CDR2 is ANQGSEA. This CDR3 reads CSVVPQISGLAGFKQFF. Written as DNA, the CDR3 is TGCAGCGTTGTCCCCCAGATCTCAGGACTAGCGGGATTTAAGCAGTTCTTC.

This clonotype showed up just a few times. This chain connects TRBV10-3 to TRBJ2-1; 8 nucleotides agree with TRBD2. From germline, CDR1 is ENHRY and CDR2 SYGVKD. The CDR3 is made up of 15 amino acids. The V gene end was trimmed by 6 bases and the J gene end by 6 bases; junction bases not matched to a gene: 10. CDR3: CAISAASGSINEQFF. In nucleotides, the CDR3 is TGTGCCATCAGCGCGGCGAGCGGGAGTATCAATGAGCAGTTCTTC.

The sample holds many counts of this clonotype. This sequence joins TRBV18 and TRBJ2-3; weak D call: TRBD2 (6 bases). Germline V lookup: CDR1 KGHSH, CDR2 LQKENI. V was clipped by 3 bases and J by 5 bases, with 24 bases between them. CDR3 length equals 18 residues. The CDR3 nucleotides are TGTGCCAGCTCACCCCCGGACCTGGCGGGATGGTGGGGAGATACGCAGTATTTT. It encodes CASSPPDLAGWWGDTQYF. The variable domain in full, completed from reference TRBV18 and TRBJ2-3, reads NAGVMQNPRHLVRRRGQEARLRCSPMKGHSHVYWYRQLPEEGLKFMVYLQKENIIDESGMPKERFSAEFPKEGPSILRIQQVVRGDSAAYFCASSPPDLAGWWGDTQYFGPGTRLTVL.

This CDR3 is CASSPGAVSGAKETQYF. The CDR3 DNA reads as TGTGCCAGCAGCCCTGGGGCGGTTAGCGGGGCGAAAGAGACCCAGTACTTC. The gene calls are TRBV12-3 or TRBV12-4 and TRBJ2-5, with 8 bases identical to TRBD2. The CDR3 covers 17 residues. The trim removed 6 bases at V and 3 bases at J, leaving 15 bases unmatched.

The chain employs TRBV28 and TRBJ2-5; D gene unclear. This CDR3 has 13 amino acids. Germline V gene lookup returns CDR1 MDHEN and CDR2 SYDVKM. Trimming shortened V by 6 bases and J by 5 bases, and 13 bases separated the two germline ends. The CDR3 is CASRGNGSETQYF. As DNA, the CDR3 is TGTGCCAGCAGGGGGAACGGTTCGGAGACCCAGTACTTC.

This clonotype showed up many times. The chain employs TRBV20-1 and TRBJ2-3, with TRBD2 matching over 16 bases. CDR1 and CDR2 from the germline V gene are DFQATT and SNEGSKA (reference sequence). This CDR3 is built from 17 residues. The V segment lost 6 bases and the J segment 1 base; nucleotides outside the gene matches: 7. CDR3 residues: CSARGLAGGPRTDTQYF. In DNA, the CDR3 is TGCAGTGCCCGGGGACTAGCGGGAGGGCCCCGCACAGATACGCAGTATTTT.

This chain's CDR3 is CASSLSTGTEDEQYF. CDR3 sequence (DNA): TGTGCCAGCAGCCTCTCAACCGGGACAGAGGACGAGCAGTACTTC. The V call is TRBV7-2, the J call TRBJ2-7, with TRBD1 matching over 7 bases. This CDR3 is 15 amino acids long. Germline CDR1 is SGHTA and CDR2 is FQGNSA. Losses at the gene ends were 5 bases for V and 5 bases for J; bases not matched to a gene: 12.

This clonotype came up a few times. The chain couples TRBV29-1 to TRBJ2-7, with D perhaps TRBD1 (5 bases). The V end lost 6 bases, the J end lost 2 bases, and 14 bases lay between the germline ends. Germline assignment: CDR1 SQVTM and CDR2 ANQGSEA. This CDR3 region has 13 residues. CDR3 region: CSVLRGTAYEQYF. The CDR3 coding sequence is TGCAGCGTCCTAAGGGGCACGGCCTACGAGCAGTACTTC.

This clonotype showed up many times. In nucleotides, the CDR3 is TGCGCCAGCAGCTGGACTAGCGGACATAACAATGAGCAGTTCTTC. Translation gives CASSWTSGHNNEQFF. The rearrangement uses TRBV5-1 and TRBJ2-1, with TRBD2 matching over 10 bases. With 3 bases clipped from V and 5 bases from J, the junction kept 5 bases outside the gene matches. CDR1 SGHRS and CDR2 YFSETQ come from the germline V gene. The CDR3 covers 15 residues.

In this sample, this clonotype turned up a few times. The V gene is TRBV19, the J gene TRBJ2-5; D not resolved. V dropped 6 bases and J dropped 5 bases, with 16 bases sitting between them. The CDR3 is 14 residues long. Per the germline V gene, CDR1 is LNHDA and CDR2 is SQIVND (reference sequence). The CDR3 protein is CASSSHTVGETQYF. The CDR3 DNA is TGTGCCAGTAGCAGCCACACGGTTGGGGAGACCCAGTACTTC.

The rearrangement links TRBV2 to TRBJ1-6; tentative D call: TRBD1 (5 bases). Germline CDR1 is SNHLY and CDR2 is FYNNEI. Trimming took 4 bases from V and 7 from J, leaving 14 bases between them. The CDR3 extends over 15 amino acids. CDR3 sequence (DNA): TGTGCCAGCAGTGTCCGGGACGCGGTGAATTCACCCCTCCACTTT. It translates to CASSVRDAVNSPLHF.

This clonotype was observed a few times. The gene calls are TRBV6-2 or TRBV6-3 and TRBJ1-5; D is unclear. Germline CDR1 MNHEY, CDR2 SVGEGT. Trimming stripped 5 bases from V and 1 base from J, with 15 bases between. The CDR3 is 16 residues long. DNA of the CDR3: TGTGCCAGCAGTGCCGGAGTGACTTGGAGCAATCAGCCCCAGCATTTT. Protein sequence: CASSAGVTWSNQPQHF.

The sample holds many counts of this clonotype. The V gene is TRBV28, the J gene TRBJ2-7; D gene uncertain. V was shortened by 10 bases and J by 0 bases, with 13 bases between the two germline ends. This CDR3 is built from 13 residues. The germline V gene encodes CDR1 MDHEN and CDR2 SYDVKM. CDR3 residues: CATKEYPSYEQYF. CDR3 bases: TGTGCCACTAAGGAGTACCCCTCCTACGAGCAGTACTTC.

The chain uses TRBV7-9 and TRBJ1-6; no clear D gene. The CDR3 length is 13 residues. Germline V gene sequence: CDR1 SEHNR, CDR2 FQNEAQ (reference sequence). The V and J ends lost 4 bases and 9 bases respectively, with 10 bases between them. The CDR3 coding sequence is TGTGCCAGCAGCTCGGGAGGCACTTCACCCCTCCACTTT. Translation: CASSSGGTSPLHF.

This clonotype was counted only a few times. Sequence at one end of the junction differs from germline and may be a read error. The chain combines TRBV29-1 with TRBJ2-1; TRBD2 is a possible D gene (5 bases). CDR1 and CDR2 from the germline V gene are SQVTM and ANQGSEA. The CDR3 length is 10 residues. CDR3 amino acids: CSVEEREQFF. CDR3 bases: TGCAGCGTGGAAGAGCGGGAGCAGTTCTTC.

The chain joins TRBV20-1 to TRBJ2-2; 10 bases agree with TRBD2. Germline V gene sequence: CDR1 DFQATT, CDR2 SNEGSKA (reference sequence). After removal of 2 bases from V and 0 bases from J, the junction contained 0 bases not matched to a gene. The CDR3 sequence is 15 residues long. CDR3 nucleotide sequence: TGCAGTGCTAGACTAGCGGGAGCGAACACCGGGGAGCTGTTTTTT. Its translation is CSARLAGANTGELFF.

The table lists this clonotype with many counts. The rearrangement uses TRBV28 and TRBJ2-7; D may be TRBD1 (5 bases). The CDR3 sequence is 14 residues long. The V end lost 4 bases, the J end lost 0 bases, and 10 bases lay between the germline ends. Germline V gene data show CDR1 as MDHEN and CDR2 as SYDVKM. Here the CDR3 reads CASSSVTGSYEQYF. The CDR3 DNA sequence: TGTGCCAGCAGTTCAGTAACAGGCTCCTACGAGCAGTACTTC.

This chain uses TRBV6-1 with TRBJ1-2; 7 bases align to TRBD1. The CDR3 extends over 14 amino acids. Per germline, CDR1 MNHNS and CDR2 SASEGT. V dropped 5 bases and J dropped 6; count of bases not matched to a gene: 9. The CDR3 sequence: CASSPTGRGDGYTF. CDR3 bases: TGTGCCAGCAGTCCGACAGGGCGCGGGGATGGCTACACCTTC.

V and J are TRBV4-1 and TRBJ2-5; D is undetermined. Germline-derived CDR1 and CDR2 are MGHRA and YSYEKL. Between the trimmed V and J ends, which lost 4 bases and 2 bases, there was a span of 8 bases. The CDR3 runs 13 residues. The CDR3 region is CASSRAKQETQYF. The DNA for the CDR3 is TGCGCCAGCAGCCGAGCCAAGCAAGAGACCCAGTACTTC.

This sequence joins TRBV7-9 and TRBJ1-6, with D perhaps matching TRBD1 (6 bases). Per the germline V gene, CDR1 is SEHNR and CDR2 is FQNEAQ (reference sequence). V lost 3 bases and J lost 3, with 15 bases in between. The CDR3 is 17 residues long. The CDR3 loop is CASSLGGLTGYNSPLHF. The DNA for the CDR3 is TGTGCCAGCAGCTTGGGGGGATTGACAGGCTATAATTCACCCCTCCACTTT.